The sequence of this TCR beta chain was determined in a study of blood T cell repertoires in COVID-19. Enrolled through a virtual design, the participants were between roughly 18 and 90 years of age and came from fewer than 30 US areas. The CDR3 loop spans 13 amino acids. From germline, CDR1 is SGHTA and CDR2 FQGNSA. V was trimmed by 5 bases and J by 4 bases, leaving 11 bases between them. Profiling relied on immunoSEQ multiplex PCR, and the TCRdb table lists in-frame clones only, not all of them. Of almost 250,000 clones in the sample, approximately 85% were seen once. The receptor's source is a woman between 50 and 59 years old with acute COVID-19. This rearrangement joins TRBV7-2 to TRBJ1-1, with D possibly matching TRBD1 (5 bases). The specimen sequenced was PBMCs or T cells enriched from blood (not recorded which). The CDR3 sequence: CASSADTFTEAFF. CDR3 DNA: TGTGCCAGCAGCGCGGACACTTTCACTGAAGCTTTCTTT.